The following is a T cell receptor (beta chain) sequence with its context. This sample is drawn from a study of Ad26.COV2.S vaccination and SARS-CoV-2 variants. Here immunoSEQ multiplex PCR was the method, and the copy in TCRdb shows in-frame clones only, minus some. The sample consists of hundreds of thousands of clones, approximately 90% of them appearing once. CDR3 length: 16 amino acids. Germline assignment: CDR1 MRHNA and CDR2 SNTAGT. The V and J ends lost 1 base and 3 bases respectively, with 13 bases between them. The chain carries TRBV6-4 and TRBJ1-5, with D possibly being TRBD1 (5 bases). The sequence was obtained from a human donor who had recovered from COVID-19. Sample: peripheral blood, taken after recovery from COVID-19. CDR3 nucleotide sequence: TGTGCCAGCAGTGACTGTGACAGAGCCTTCAATCAGCCCCAGCATTTT. This gives the protein CASSDCDRAFNQPQHF.